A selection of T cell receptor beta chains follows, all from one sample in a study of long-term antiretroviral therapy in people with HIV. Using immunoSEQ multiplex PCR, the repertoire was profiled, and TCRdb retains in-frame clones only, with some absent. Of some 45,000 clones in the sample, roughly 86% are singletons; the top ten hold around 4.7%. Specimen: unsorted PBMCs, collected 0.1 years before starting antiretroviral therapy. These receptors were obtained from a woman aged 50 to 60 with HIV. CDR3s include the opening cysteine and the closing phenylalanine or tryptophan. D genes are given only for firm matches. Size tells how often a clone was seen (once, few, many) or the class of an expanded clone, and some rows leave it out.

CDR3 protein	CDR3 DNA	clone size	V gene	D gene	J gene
CASSESSGGAAPDEKLFF	TGTGCCAGCAGTGAATCGTCGGGGGGCGCGGCGCCTGATGAAAAACTGTTTTTT	-	TRBV2	-	TRBJ1-4
CASSQPGPSSYNSPLHF	TGCGCCAGCAGCCAACCGGGTCCAAGCTCCTATAATTCACCCCTCCACTTT	-	TRBV4-3	-	TRBJ1-6
CASSPRDRVDGYTF	TGTGCCAGCAGTCCCCGGGACAGGGTTGATGGCTACACCTTC	-	TRBV4-2	TRBD1	TRBJ1-2
CAWTPRAQGGEKLFF	TGTGCCTGGACTCCTAGGGCACAGGGCGGTGAAAAACTGTTTTTT	-	TRBV30	-	TRBJ1-4
CASSQPSSGGALTYSYNEQFF	TGCGCCAGCAGCCAACCGTCTAGCGGGGGGGCCTTGACTTACTCCTACAATGAGCAGTTCTTC	-	TRBV4-3	TRBD2	TRBJ2-1
CASSLEGASYEQYF	TGCGCCAGCAGCTTGGAGGGCGCCTCCTACGAGCAGTACTTC	-	TRBV5-1	-	TRBJ2-7
CASSPVTGRFSGNTIYF	TGTGCCAGCTCACCAGTGACAGGCCGCTTCTCTGGAAACACCATATATTTT	-	TRBV18	-	TRBJ1-3
CASSRDRQKNIQYF	TGTGCCAGCAGCCGGGACCGACAGAAAAACATTCAGTACTTC	-	TRBV6-5	-	TRBJ2-4
CAISGGQQETQYF	TGTGCCATCAGTGGGGGGCAGCAAGAGACCCAGTACTTC	-	TRBV10-3	-	TRBJ2-5
CASSLNRRGDEKLFF	TGTGCCAGCAGCTTAAACCGACGGGGAGATGAAAAACTGTTTTTT	-	TRBV7-9	-	TRBJ1-4
CASSTRTVNQPQHF	TGTGCCAGCAGTACCAGGACAGTTAATCAGCCCCAGCATTTT	-	TRBV27	-	TRBJ1-5
CASSPRPGLAGLTDTQYF	TGTGCCAGCAGCCCTCGTCCGGGACTAGCGGGACTCACAGATACGCAGTATTTT	-	TRBV11-2	TRBD2	TRBJ2-3
CASSQAGLEGVNEQFF	TGTGCCAGCAGCCAAGCCGGACTAGAGGGGGTCAATGAGCAGTTCTTC	-	TRBV5-4	-	TRBJ2-1
CASSLDSGSEGNTIYF	TGTGCCAGCAGCTTGGACTCGGGGAGTGAAGGAAACACCATATATTTT	-	TRBV5-4	-	TRBJ1-3
CASSLGLAGDQETQYF	TGTGCCAGCAGCTTGGGTCTAGCGGGGGACCAAGAGACCCAGTACTTC	-	TRBV5-8	TRBD2	TRBJ2-5
CASSLFRHYETQYF	TGTGCCAGCAGTTTATTCCGACACTACGAGACCCAGTACTTC	-	TRBV27	-	TRBJ2-5
CASSYMGRGYTF	TGTGCCAGCAGCTATATGGGTCGTGGCTACACCTTC	once	TRBV7-9	-	TRBJ1-2
CASSLAALAGGDTDTQYF	TGTGCCAGCAGCTTAGCCGCTCTAGCGGGGGGGGACACAGATACGCAGTATTTT	-	TRBV7-9	TRBD2	TRBJ2-3
CASGFDRGKEKLFF	TGTGCCAGCGGTTTTGACAGGGGAAAGGAAAAACTGTTTTTT	-	TRBV6-6	TRBD1	TRBJ1-4
CASSEEAVNAEAFF	TGTGCCAGCAGTGAAGAAGCGGTTAACGCTGAAGCTTTCTTT	-	TRBV6-1	-	TRBJ1-1
CASSTGFHEQYF	TGTGCCAGCAGTACAGGGTTCCACGAGCAGTACTTC	-	TRBV2	-	TRBJ2-7
CASSLVGGENSPLHF	TGTGCCAGCAGCTTGGTGGGCGGGGAAAATTCACCCCTCCACTTT	-	TRBV5-6	-	TRBJ1-6
CASSVELAGGTSNEQFF	TGTGCCAGCAGCGTAGAACTAGCGGGGGGGACATCCAATGAGCAGTTCTTC	-	TRBV9	TRBD2	TRBJ2-1
CASSVDRDNSPLHF	TGTGCCAGCAGCGTAGACAGGGATAATTCACCCCTCCACTTT	-	TRBV9	-	TRBJ1-6
CASSGTGGRNTEAFF	TGTGCCAGCAGCGGGACAGGGGGACGGAACACTGAAGCTTTCTTT	-	TRBV5-4	TRBD1	TRBJ1-1
CASSLAGNLYEQYF	TGTGCCAGCAGCTTGGCTGGGAACCTCTACGAGCAGTACTTC	-	TRBV5-4	-	TRBJ2-7
CASSVAGTGDFYGYTF	TGCGCCAGCAGCGTCGCCGGGACAGGGGATTTCTATGGCTACACCTTC	-	TRBV5-1	TRBD1	TRBJ1-2
CASSLEIGQDEKLFF	TGCGCCAGCAGCTTGGAGATCGGCCAAGATGAAAAACTGTTTTTT	-	TRBV5-1	-	TRBJ1-4
CASSLRQRGNTGELFF	TGTGCCAGCAGCTTAAGGCAGCGGGGGAACACCGGGGAGCTGTTTTTT	-	TRBV7-3	TRBD2	TRBJ2-2
CASRKLQGTEAFF	TGTGCCAGCAGGAAATTACAGGGGACTGAAGCTTTCTTT	-	TRBV5-6	TRBD1	TRBJ1-1
CSVEGGATGELFF	TGCAGCGTTGAAGGGGGGGCGACCGGGGAGCTGTTTTTT	-	TRBV29-1	-	TRBJ2-2
CASSLVTGQAYTGELFF	TGCGCCAGCAGCTTGGTCACGGGACAGGCGTACACCGGGGAGCTGTTTTTT	-	TRBV5-1	TRBD1	TRBJ2-2
CASSLQSNQPQHF	TGTGCCAGCAGCTTACAAAGCAATCAGCCCCAGCATTTT	-	TRBV5-6	-	TRBJ1-5
CASSLGAGASGEQYF	TGTGCCAGCAGCTTAGGGGCGGGGGCCTCGGGGGAGCAGTACTTC	-	TRBV11-2	-	TRBJ2-7
CARTTAGRESGELFF	TGTGCCCGAACGACCGCCGGGAGGGAGTCCGGGGAGCTGTTTTTT	-	TRBV30	TRBD2	TRBJ2-2
CASSPLPGNASTDTQYF	TGTGCCAGCAGCCCCTTGCCGGGGAATGCTAGCACAGATACGCAGTATTTT	-	TRBV5-4	-	TRBJ2-3
CASSEGGAQNIQYF	TGTGCCAGCTCGGAGGGGGGGGCCCAAAACATTCAGTACTTC	-	TRBV28	-	TRBJ2-4
CASSLIPGGYEQFF	TGTGCCAGCAGCTTAATCCCCGGGGGTTATGAGCAGTTCTTC	-	TRBV7-2	-	TRBJ2-1
CASSLAGSSYNEQFF	TGCGCCAGCAGCTTAGCGGGAAGCTCCTACAATGAGCAGTTCTTC	once	TRBV5-1	TRBD2	TRBJ2-1
CASTVAYEQYF	TGTGCCAGTACAGTGGCCTACGAGCAGTACTTC	-	TRBV6-1	-	TRBJ2-7
CASSLSIGEETQYF	TGTGCCAGCAGCCTCTCAATCGGGGAAGAGACCCAGTACTTC	-	TRBV9	-	TRBJ2-5